A single sample gave rise to the 26 T cell receptor beta chains below, sequenced in a study of cytomegalovirus exposure and HLA in healthy donors. The PCR was carried out with 60 Vbeta primers and 13 Jbeta primers. The assay was immunoSEQ multiplex PCR, and TCRdb's table has in-frame clones only and misses some. This table has 70,000 to 90,000 clones, more than 65% appearing once. The sequenced sample consisted of PBMCs. These receptors all stem from a man between 65 and 85 years old in good health and CMV-seropositive.

The genes are TRBV28 and TRBJ2-7; the match to TRBD2 covers 8 bases. The CDR3 runs 16 residues. The ends lost 3 bases at V and 4 bases at J; junction bases unmatched: 11. Germline V gene data show CDR1 as MDHEN and CDR2 as SYDVKM. CDR3 sequence reads: CASSFLDGREPYEQYF. CDR3 bases: TGTGCCAGCAGTTTTTTGGACGGGAGGGAGCCATACGAGCAGTACTTC.

The chain links TRBV29-1 to TRBJ2-7; TRBD2 agrees at 8 bases. Losses at the gene ends were 5 bases for V and 0 bases for J; bases not matched to a gene: 0. The germline V gene has CDR1 SQVTM and CDR2 ANQGSEA. This CDR3 has 12 residues. CDR3 sequence: CSVTSGSYEQYF. The CDR3 nucleotides are TGCAGCGTTACTAGCGGCTCCTACGAGCAGTACTTC.

The J gene is TRBJ1-5, the V gene TRBV10-3; D might be TRBD1 (6 bases). CDR1 is ENHRY and CDR2 is SYGVKD in the germline V gene. This CDR3 is 15 amino acids long. Trimming shortened V by 10 bases and J by 3 bases, and 19 bases separated the two germline ends. CDR3 nucleotides: TGTGCCACCTTCCCGGGGGGCGCCTTCAATCAGCCCCAGCATTTT. Protein product: CATFPGGAFNQPQHF.

This sequence joins TRBV4-3 and TRBJ1-1; 9 bases align to TRBD1. This CDR3 region has 16 residues. Germline V gives CDR1 LGHNA, CDR2 YSLEER. V shed 4 bases, J shed 5 bases, and the junction held 11 bases outside the gene matches. The CDR3 is CASSREQGAVGTEAFF. DNA for the CDR3: TGCGCCAGCAGCCGCGAACAGGGGGCGGTGGGTACTGAAGCTTTCTTT.

The V call is TRBV12-2, the J call TRBJ2-5; TRBD2, the table's D call, was not compared with the DNA. TRBV12-2 is deemed a pseudogene. The CDR3 has 14 amino acids. The CDR3 sequence: CASRSYGVQETQYF. In DNA, the CDR3 is TGTGCAAGTCGCTCCTACGGGGTCCAAGAGACCCAGTACTTC.

This clone was detected a few times. The V gene is TRBV7-2, the J gene TRBJ1-5; D ambiguous. The germline gives CDR1 SGHTA, CDR2 FQGNSA. This CDR3 has 14 amino acids. Trimming stripped 5 bases from V and 0 bases from J, with 8 bases between. In nucleotides, the CDR3 is TGTGCCAGCAGCCCCGACATTAGCAATCAGCCCCAGCATTTT. Its translation: CASSPDISNQPQHF. The full variable domain, rest sourced from reference TRBV7-2 and TRBJ1-5, is GAGVSQSPSNKVTEKGKDVELRCDPISGHTALYWYRQSLGQGLEFLIYFQGNSAPDKSGLPSDRFSAERTGGSVSTLTIQRTQQEDSAVYLCASSPDISNQPQHFGDGTRLSIL.

This clone was seen only a few times. The chain couples TRBV4-1 to TRBJ1-1; tentatively, D is TRBD1 (6 bases). Germline V gene lookup returns CDR1 MGHRA and CDR2 YSYEKL. This CDR3 region has 13 residues. V was pared by 4 bases and J by 2 bases, with 8 bases between. The CDR3 reads CASSLTGNTEAFF. The CDR3 nucleotides read TGCGCCAGCAGCCTGACAGGCAACACTGAAGCTTTCTTT.

V gene TRBV6-1 combines with J gene TRBJ2-7; a possible D gene is TRBD1 (6 bases). The CDR3 consists of 11 residues. Germline assignment: CDR1 MNHNS and CDR2 SASEGT. Trimming removed 2 bases at V and 11 bases at J, with 10 bases between. The CDR3 nucleotides are TGTGCCAGCAGTGAAACGGACAGAGAGTACGTC. Protein product: CASSETDREYV.

The chain combines TRBV5-1 with TRBJ1-4, with 7 nucleotides matching TRBD1. Germline lookup yields CDR1 SGHRS and CDR2 YFSETQ. The ends lost 2 bases at V and 7 bases at J; junction bases unmatched: 11. The CDR3 runs to 16 residues. For the CDR3, the DNA is TGCGCCAGCAGCTTCGGGACAGCTGGCGAGGGTGAAAAACTGTTTTTT. This encodes CASSFGTAGEGEKLFF.

This chain joins TRBV5-6 and TRBJ1-2; TRBD1 is a possible D gene (5 bases). The CDR3 is 13 amino acids. Germline loops: CDR1 SGHDT, CDR2 YYEEEE. V gave up 4 bases and J gave up 1 base, with 8 bases separating them. The CDR3 is CASSPGVNYGYTF. Here the CDR3 DNA reads TGTGCCAGCAGCCCGGGGGTTAACTATGGCTACACCTTC.

The chain couples TRBV10-1 to TRBJ2-5; a weak D match, TRBD2 (6 bases). V lost 0 bases and J lost 4, with 9 bases in between. There are 14 residues in the CDR3. Germline V gives CDR1 WNHNN, CDR2 SYGVQD (reference sequence). The chain's CDR3 is CASSESTRTETQYF. CDR3 nucleotides: TGCGCCAGCAGTGAGTCGACTAGGACAGAGACCCAGTACTTC.

This clone was detected a few times. The V call is TRBV2, the J call TRBJ1-1, with D perhaps matching TRBD1 (5 bases). Germline-derived CDR1 and CDR2 are SNHLY and FYNNEI. CDR3 size: 13 residues. Deletions cut 8 bases from V and 1 base from J, with 11 bases between. CDR3: CASRDSRNTEAFF. Written as DNA, the CDR3 is TGTGCCAGCCGGGACTCTCGGAACACTGAAGCTTTCTTT.

This clone has just a few counts. This sequence joins TRBV19 and TRBJ2-2; 10 bases are shared with TRBD2. Germline CDR1 reads LNHDA; CDR2 reads SQIVND (reference sequence). V shed 7 bases and J 6 bases; nucleotides not matched to a gene: 5. The CDR3 sequence is 14 residues long. CDR3 sequence (DNA): TGTGCCAGTATCAGCGGGAGGGGATCCGGGGAGCTGTTTTTT. This gives the protein CASISGRGSGELFF.

The V call is TRBV7-8, the J call TRBJ1-1, with 9 bases aligning to TRBD1. Trimming at V came to 5 bases and at J to 3 bases, leaving 7 bases not matched to a gene. Germline V gene sequence: CDR1 SGHVS, CDR2 FQNEAQ. The CDR3 is 15 residues long. In nucleotides, the CDR3 is TGTGCCAGCAGCCCCGGACAGGGGATGGACACTGAAGCTTTCTTT. Protein: CASSPGQGMDTEAFF.

CDR3 in DNA: TGCGCCAGCAGTCAGACGCAGGCAGGGGACACTGAAGCTTTCTTT. Translating it yields CASSQTQAGDTEAFF. The chain is built from TRBV5-1 and TRBJ1-1; the D gene is possibly TRBD1 (6 bases). In germline, CDR1 is SGHRS, CDR2 YFSETQ. V was trimmed by 5 bases and J by 3 bases, leaving 17 bases between them. The CDR3 has 15 residues. The full variable domain, with the rest looked up from reference TRBV5-1 and TRBJ1-1, is KAGVTQTPRYLIKTRGQQVTLSCSPISGHRSVSWYQQTPGQGLQFLFEYFSETQRNKGNFPGRFSGRQFSNSRSEMNVSTLELGDSALYLCASSQTQAGDTEAFFGQGTRLTVV.

The DNA for the CDR3 is TGTGCCAGCAGCTTGGATGATGGGACTAGCGGCAGTGGGGAGCAGTTCTTC. Residues: CASSLDDGTSGSGEQFF. The chain couples TRBV5-4 to TRBJ2-1; 11 bases agree with TRBD2. Germline V lookup: CDR1 SGHNT, CDR2 YYREEE (reference sequence). The V gene end was trimmed by 0 bases and the J gene end by 10 bases; junction bases not matched to a gene: 12. This CDR3 spans 17 amino acids.

The table lists this clone with a count of one. The V call is TRBV2, the J call TRBJ1-1, with a possible D match to TRBD1 (6 bases). V was clipped by 4 bases and J by 1 base, with 10 bases between them. Germline lookup yields CDR1 SNHLY and CDR2 FYNNEI. CDR3 length: 14 residues. The CDR3 sequence: CASSGTESNTEAFF. CDR3 bases: TGTGCCAGCAGTGGGACAGAGTCGAACACTGAAGCTTTCTTT.

J is TRBJ1-1 and V is TRBV19; D might be TRBD1 (6 bases). Trimming removed 5 bases at V and 6 bases at J, with 13 bases between. Germline CDR1 is LNHDA and CDR2 is SQIVND (reference sequence). The CDR3 has 13 amino acids. The CDR3 DNA reads as TGTGCCAGTAGTTCCCACAGGGTCCCTGAAGCTTTCTTT. Translation: CASSSHRVPEAFF.

The CDR3 DNA reads TGTGCCAGCAGTGAAAGCGAGACCCAGTACTTC. Residues: CASSESETQYF. The J gene is TRBJ2-5, the V gene TRBV6-1, with no clear D. From germline, CDR1 is MNHNS and CDR2 SASEGT. The CDR3 loop spans 11 amino acids. Trimming took 2 bases from V and 5 from J, leaving 3 bases between them.

This clone was seen a handful of times. The chain employs TRBV4-2 and TRBJ1-4; 8 bases are a match to TRBD1. This CDR3 is built from 15 residues. Germline loops: CDR1 LGHNA, CDR2 YNFKEQ. V lost 0 bases, J lost 3 bases, and 0 bases stayed unmatched. The CDR3 DNA is TGTGCCAGCAGCCAAGAACAGGGGGCTAATGAAAAACTGTTTTTT. Amino acid sequence: CASSQEQGANEKLFF.

V and J are TRBV21-1 and TRBJ2-1; the table calls TRBD2, which could not be checked here. TRBV21-1 is listed as a pseudogene. There are 15 residues in the CDR3. CDR3 amino acids: CASSRRGRTYNEQFF. CDR3 nucleotide sequence: TGTGCCAGCAGCAGACGGGGTAGGACCTACAATGAGCAGTTCTTC.

The chain is built from TRBV6-1 and TRBJ2-7; tentative D call: TRBD1 (6 bases). CDR1 and CDR2 from the germline V gene are MNHNS and SASEGT. Between the trimmed V and J ends, which lost 7 bases and 4 bases, there was a span of 17 bases. This CDR3 region has 14 residues. CDR3 protein: CASTQTGMGYEQYF. CDR3 sequence (DNA): TGTGCCAGCACTCAGACAGGCATGGGTTACGAGCAGTACTTC.

V usage is TRBV2 and J usage is TRBJ1-5, with a possible D match to TRBD1 (5 bases). The CDR3 spans 15 residues. V gave up 4 bases and J gave up 0 bases, with 10 bases separating them. Germline CDR1 and CDR2: SNHLY and FYNNEI. CDR3 loop: CASSGTPNSNQPQHF. In DNA form, the CDR3 reads TGTGCCAGCAGTGGGACACCAAATAGCAATCAGCCCCAGCATTTT. Combining the CDR3 with reference TRBV2 and TRBJ1-5 gives the whole variable domain EPEVTQTPSHQVTQMGQEVILRCVPISNHLYFYWYRQILGQKVEFLVSFYNNEISEKSEIFDDQFSVERPDGSNFTLKIRSTKLEDSAMYFCASSGTPNSNQPQHFGDGTRLSIL.

The chain recombines TRBV7-6 with TRBJ2-6; 7 positions agree with TRBD1. The CDR3 covers 18 residues. V lost 2 bases to trimming and J lost 0 bases; unmatched junction nucleotides: 7. Germline loops: CDR1 SGHVS, CDR2 FNYEAQ. The CDR3 loop reads CASSLRGTALSGANVLTF. The CDR3, as DNA: TGTGCCAGCAGCTTAAGGGGGACAGCCCTCTCTGGGGCCAACGTCCTGACTTTC. The full variable domain, with the rest looked up from reference TRBV7-6 and TRBJ2-6, is GAGVSQSPRYKVTKRGQDVALRCDPISGHVSLYWYRQALGQGPEFLTYFNYEAQQDKSGLPNDRFSAERPEGSISTLTIQRTEQRDSAMYRCASSLRGTALSGANVLTFGAGSRLTVL.

The rearrangement uses TRBV28 and TRBJ2-1, with D unclear. The germline V gene has CDR1 MDHEN and CDR2 SYDVKM. The V end lost 2 bases, the J end lost 6 bases, and 11 bases lay between the germline ends. This CDR3 region has 14 residues. The CDR3 DNA reads TGTGCCAGCAGTTTAAGCCTTCCGGGCAATGAGCAGTTCTTC. Its translation: CASSLSLPGNEQFF.

The rearrangement links TRBV11-2 to TRBJ2-7, with D possibly matching TRBD2 (6 bases). Germline V gene lookup returns CDR1 SGHAT and CDR2 FQNNGV. The CDR3 has 16 amino acids. V shed 1 base and J shed 2 bases, with 15 bases lying between them. The CDR3 spells CASSLARDFRTYEQYF. The CDR3 nucleotides are TGTGCCAGCAGCTTAGCCCGGGACTTTCGAACCTACGAGCAGTACTTC.